This TCR beta chain is drawn from a study of cytomegalovirus exposure and HLA in healthy donors. 60 Vbeta and 13 Jbeta primers were used in PCR. Produced via immunoSEQ multiplex PCR; TCRdb's table is partial and in-frame only. The sample includes 200,000 or so clones, over 65% seen only once; the top ten take 1% to 1.5%. V shed 4 bases and J 2 bases; nucleotides not matched to a gene: 10. The germline V gene has CDR1 LGHNA and CDR2 YSLEER. CDR3 size: 16 residues. The sequencing sample was made of PBMCs. The receptor comes from a human donor in good health. The chain uses TRBV4-3 and TRBJ1-2, with TRBD1 matching over 7 bases. DNA for the CDR3: TGCGCCAGCAGCCCCTCAGGGGGAGGAATGAACTATGGCTACACCTTC. It yields the protein CASSPSGGGMNYGYTF.